The 11 T cell receptor beta chains presented below share a single source sample, sequenced in a study of CD8 T cells in ankylosing spondylitis. Via MiXCR, TCRdb re-called the 5' RACE reads, giving one row per CDR3 protein. The sample includes over 130,000 distinct CDR3 sequences, 40% to 50% of them seen just once. The sequenced sample was synovial fluid, either unsorted or a sorted T cell fraction (not recorded which). The source is a male donor with ankylosing spondylitis.

V usage is TRBV5-1 and J usage is TRBJ1-6; 7 bases fit TRBD1. Germline CDR1 and CDR2: SGHRS and YFSETQ. The CDR3 covers 14 residues. The ends lost 6 bases at V and 10 bases at J; junction bases unmatched: 10. CDR3 in DNA: TGCGCCAGCACCCCCGGACAGGATTGGTCACCCCTCCACTTT. Its protein is CASTPGQDWSPLHF.

The CDR3 DNA sequence: TGTGCCAGCAGCCAAGTAAACCGGGGGGGAGAGACCCAGTACTTC. Amino acid sequence: CASSQVNRGGETQYF. The V and J genes are TRBV4-2 and TRBJ2-5, with 8 bases aligning to TRBD2. CDR3 size: 15 residues. Germline loops: CDR1 LGHNA, CDR2 YNFKEQ. The trim removed 1 base at V and 4 bases at J, leaving 5 bases unmatched.

The CDR3 nucleotides read TGTGCCATCGTTGGGCATCCCGGGACTAGCGGGGAAACGAACACCGGGGAGCTGTTTTTT. Encoded protein: CAIVGHPGTSGETNTGELFF. This sequence joins TRBV21-1 and TRBJ2-2; TRBD2, the table's D call, was not compared with the DNA. TRBV21-1 is assigned pseudogene status. The CDR3 length is 20 residues.

There are a few counts of this clonotype. The chain has TRBV5-1 and TRBJ2-1; tentatively, D is TRBD1 or TRBD2 (5 bases each). Germline V gives CDR1 SGHRS, CDR2 YFSETQ. This CDR3 has 14 residues. V was cut by 4 bases and J by 4 bases, with 12 bases left in between. The CDR3 DNA reads TGCGCCAGCAGCCGGTGGGACCAATACAATGAGCAGTTCTTC. Its protein product is CASSRWDQYNEQFF. Filled out from reference TRBV5-1 and TRBJ2-1, the complete variable domain reads KAGVTQTPRYLIKTRGQQVTLSCSPISGHRSVSWYQQTPGQGLQFLFEYFSETQRNKGNFPGRFSGRQFSNSRSEMNVSTLELGDSALYLCASSRWDQYNEQFFGPGTRLTVL.

CDR3 amino acids: CATKLARSPFWNSPLHF. The CDR3 DNA sequence: TGTGCCACCAAGTTGGCCCGCAGCCCCTTTTGGAATTCACCCCTCCACTTT. The V and J genes are TRBV6-5 and TRBJ1-6, with D hard to call. Between the trimmed V and J ends, which lost 10 bases and 7 bases, there was a span of 26 bases. The CDR3 extends over 17 amino acids. The V gene's germline CDR1 is MNHEY and CDR2 SVGAGI.

DNA for the CDR3: TGCGCCAGCAGCCAAGAGACACTAAGCACAGATACGCAGTATTTT. Its protein product is CASSQETLSTDTQYF. The chain recombines TRBV4-3 with TRBJ2-3; no clear D. The length of the CDR3 is 15 residues. The germline gives CDR1 LGHNA, CDR2 YSLEER. Trimming left V 0 bases short and J 0 bases short, with 7 bases between.

This clonotype occurred a few times. This chain joins TRBV30 and TRBJ2-2; the D gene is possibly TRBD2 (5 bases). The germline V and J ends were trimmed by 2 bases and 12 bases, with 28 bases remaining between them. Germline lookup yields CDR1 GTSNPN and CDR2 SVGIG (reference sequence). The length of the CDR3 is 17 residues. CDR3 nucleotides: TGTGCCTGGAGTTCCCTAGGACTGAGGTCCTACCGGGGAAAGCTGTTTTTT. Its translation: CAWSSLGLRSYRGKLFF.

This chain joins TRBV20-1 and TRBJ2-1, with 7 bases matching TRBD1. The CDR3 is 10 residues long. The V gene's germline CDR1 is DFQATT and CDR2 SNEGSKA (reference sequence). V was clipped by 7 bases and J by 15 bases; unmatched bases: 9. This CDR3 is CSVNRGSWFF. As DNA, the CDR3 is TGCAGTGTCAACAGGGGTAGTTGGTTCTTC.

In its sample, this clonotype was seen a few times. The chain uses TRBV27 and TRBJ1-5, with D unresolved. Germline V gene lookup returns CDR1 MNHEY and CDR2 SMNVEV (reference sequence). V was cut by 0 bases and J by 7 bases, with 7 bases left in between. This CDR3 is 13 amino acids long. As DNA, the CDR3 is TGTGCCAGCAGTTTATCTGAAGGCCAGCCCCAGCATTTT. This sequence encodes CASSLSEGQPQHF.

The chain links TRBV6-5 to TRBJ2-7; D may be TRBD1 (6 bases). Germline V gives CDR1 MNHEY, CDR2 SVGAGI. The CDR3 sequence is 16 residues long. V gave up 0 bases and J gave up 0 bases, with 12 bases separating them. The CDR3 nucleotides are TGTGCCAGCAGTTACTCAGGGTCAGGGGTCTCCTACGAGCAGTACTTC. Translated, it gives CASSYSGSGVSYEQYF.

A remark on this clonotype: One end of the junction varies from germline; a read error may be responsible. The V call is TRBV29-1, the J call TRBJ2-2; D remains ambiguous. The CDR3 has 14 residues. The V gene's germline CDR1 is SQVTM and CDR2 ANQGSEA. CDR3 protein: CSVEEGSGTGELFF. The CDR3, as DNA: TGCAGCGTAGAAGAAGGGTCTGGGACCGGGGAGCTGTTTTTT.